The T cell receptor beta chain under discussion was sequenced for a study of blood T cell repertoires in COVID-19. Study-level information: PBMCs, B-cell-depleted T cells, or T cells provided the cDNA or gDNA that made up the material.

Profiled with immunoSEQ multiplex PCR; TCRdb holds only in-frame clones, not every one. The sample has approximately 670,000 clones; just under 90% are singletons. The V gene's germline CDR1 is SGDLS and CDR2 YYNGEE. The length of the CDR3 is 14 residues. V shed 4 bases, J shed 9 bases, and the junction held 13 bases outside the gene matches. This chain links TRBV9 with TRBJ2-7; 7 bases agree with TRBD1. Sequenced sample: peripheral blood. The origin of this receptor is a woman between 18 and 29 years old with acute or convalescent COVID-19. CDR3 protein: CASSYRDSLNGQYF. For the CDR3, the DNA is TGTGCCAGCAGCTACCGGGACAGCCTAAACGGGCAGTACTTC. Supplemented by reference TRBV9 and TRBJ2-7, the full variable domain reads DSGVTQTPKHLITATGQRVTLRCSPRSGDLSVYWYQQSLDQGLQFLIQYYNGEERAKGNILERFSAQQFPDLHSELNLSSLELGDSALYFCASSYRDSLNGQYFGPGTRLTVT.